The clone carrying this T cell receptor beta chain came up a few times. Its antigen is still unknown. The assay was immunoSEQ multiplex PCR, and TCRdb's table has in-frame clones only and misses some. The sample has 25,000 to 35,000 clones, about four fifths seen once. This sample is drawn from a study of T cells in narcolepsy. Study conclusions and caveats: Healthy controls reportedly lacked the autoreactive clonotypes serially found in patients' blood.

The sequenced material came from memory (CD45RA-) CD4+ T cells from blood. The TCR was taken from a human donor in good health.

CDR3 in DNA: TGTGCCAGCAGTGCCTGGGGCTCATCCTACGAGCAGTACTTC. Protein product: CASSAWGSSYEQYF. V usage is TRBV25-1 and J usage is TRBJ2-7; D is perhaps TRBD1 (5 bases). V was pared by 4 bases and J by 1 base, with 11 bases between. The CDR3 spans 14 residues. Germline V gene sequence: CDR1 MGHDK, CDR2 SYGVNS.